Given below is one T cell receptor (beta chain) in context. CD45RO-negative, CCR7-positively selected cells formed the naive CD8 fraction, excluding terminally differentiated effector memory CD45RA+ cells. V was clipped by 2 bases and J by 7 bases, with 12 bases between them. The germline V gene encodes CDR1 GTSNPN and CDR2 SVGIG (reference sequence). The CDR3 consists of 12 residues. Replicate PCRs from sorted subsets contained roughly 200 ng DNA, which is 29,000 or so T cell genomes. Profiled with immunoSEQ multiplex PCR; TCRdb holds only in-frame clones, not every one. The sample holds about 2.2 million clones, approximately 92% seen once. This sample is part of a study of shared clonotypes between healthy human individuals. Looking at the study overall: Each donor contributed plates that comprised three CD4 naive, three CD4 memory, two CD8 naive and one CD8 memory.

The rearrangement uses TRBV30 and TRBJ2-7; D perhaps matches TRBD1 (5 bases). This clonotype was obtained from a man younger than 30 in good health. Some clones in this sample may be carry-over from other donors' samples. The sample was naive CD8+ T cells from PBMCs. The CDR3 is CAWSFGQGEQYF. Here the CDR3 DNA reads TGTGCCTGGAGTTTCGGGCAGGGAGAGCAGTACTTC.